A selection of T cell receptor beta chains follows, all from one sample in a study of CD8+CD57+ T cells in acquired aplastic anemia. MiXCR, run by TCRdb on the reads, gives a single entry per CDR3 protein. The table includes 100,000 to 150,000 distinct CDR3 sequences, 48% detected once. Sequencing was done on a sample of sorted CD4+, CD8+, or CD8+CD57+ T cells (not recorded which) from PBMCs. The source is a human donor in good health, serving as a control. Each CDR3 is given with its conserved first and last residue. The D gene is left open where the match is weak. Clone size, where shown, is once, few, many, or a class for clones that have expanded.

TRBD2 | TRBJ2-2 | TRBV7-2 | many | CASSLAGGNGELFF | TGTGCCAGCAGCTTAGCGGGGGGGAACGGGGAGCTGTTTTTT
- | TRBJ1-1 | TRBV5-1 | many | CASSLDVRGHTEAFF | TGCGCCAGCAGCCTAGATGTAAGGGGCCACACTGAAGCTTTCTTT
- | TRBJ2-1 | TRBV9 | many | CASSGPETNEQFF | TGTGCCAGCAGCGGGCCAGAAACCAATGAGCAGTTCTTC
- | TRBJ2-7 | TRBV10-2 | - | CASSSGRSYEQYF | TGCGCCAGCAGCTCCGGGAGATCCTACGAGCAGTACTTC
TRBD2 | TRBJ2-1 | TRBV12-3/TRBV12-4 | many | CASSPGTSNHNEQFF | TGTGCCAGCAGTCCCGGGACTAGTAACCACAATGAGCAGTTCTTC
TRBD1 | TRBJ2-2 | TRBV4-2 | - | CASSLIDRDTGELFF | TGTGCCAGCAGCCTAATCGACAGGGACACCGGGGAGCTGTTTTTT
- | TRBJ1-5 | TRBV2 | - | CACSESANSNQPQHF | TGTGCCTGCAGTGAGTCTGCGAATAGCAATCAGCCCCAGCATTTT
- | TRBJ1-3 | TRBV25-1 | - | CASSDLDWNSGNTIYF | TGTGCCAGCAGTGATCTGGACTGGAACTCTGGAAACACCATATATTTT
- | TRBJ1-5 | TRBV30 | many | CAWSNLDSQPQHF | TGTGCCTGGAGTAACCTGGATAGTCAGCCCCAGCATTTT
TRBD1 | TRBJ2-3 | TRBV7-9 | many | CASSLASYFGTALGRQYF | TGTGCCAGCAGCTTAGCGTCGTATTTCGGGACAGCCCTGGGGCGGCAGTATTTT
TRBD1 | TRBJ2-7 | TRBV10-3 | few | CAISESPGQGSSEQYF | TGTGCCATCAGTGAGTCACCGGGACAGGGGAGTTCCGAGCAGTACTTC
TRBD1 | TRBJ1-5 | TRBV6-1 | many | CASSELGQGSQPQHF | TGTGCCAGCAGTGAACTTGGACAGGGCAGTCAGCCCCAGCATTTT
TRBD1 | TRBJ1-2 | TRBV9 | few | CASSAEDRRSYGYTF | TGTGCCAGCAGCGCCGAGGACAGGAGGAGCTATGGCTACACCTTC
- | TRBJ1-2 | TRBV12-3/TRBV12-4 | - | CASSSGDRPGGYTF | TGTGCCAGCAGTTCCGGGGACCGCCCAGGGGGCTACACCTTC
- | TRBJ1-6 | TRBV7-9 | - | CASSWDGEGSPLHF | TGTGCCAGCAGCTGGGACGGAGAAGGGTCACCCCTCCACTTT
- | TRBJ2-5 | TRBV7-2 | - | CASGKGGRETQYF | TGTGCCAGCGGCAAGGGGGGCCGGGAGACCCAGTACTTC
TRBD1 | TRBJ1-3 | TRBV29-1 | many | CSVGSGTGIGNTIYF | TGCAGCGTTGGGTCCGGGACAGGCATTGGAAACACCATATATTTT
- | TRBJ1-2 | TRBV25-1 | - | CASNQFDSHNYGYTF | TGTGCCAGCAACCAATTTGACAGCCATAACTATGGCTACACCTTC
- | TRBJ1-1 | TRBV19 | - | CASQTQGPNTEAFF | TGTGCCAGCCAAACGCAGGGCCCGAACACTGAAGCTTTCTTT
- | TRBJ2-2 | TRBV2 | many | CASSVGTSGTGELFF | TGTGCCAGCAGTGTCGGGACCTCGGGCACCGGGGAGCTGTTTTTT
TRBD2 | TRBJ2-5 | TRBV20-1 | - | CSAKSWLAGRFETQYF | TGCAGTGCTAAGAGTTGGTTAGCGGGACGGTTTGAGACCCAGTACTTC
- | TRBJ1-6 | TRBV6-1 | many | CASSRSVYSPLHF | TGTGCCAGCAGTAGGTCGGTTTATTCACCCCTCCACTTT
- | TRBJ1-1 | TRBV29-1 | - | CSAGTEAFF | TGCAGCGCTGGGACGGAAGCTTTCTTT
- | TRBJ2-5 | TRBV20-1 | many | CSARDSVASSGTQYF | TGCAGTGCTAGAGATAGCGTCGCTAGTTCAGGGACCCAGTACTTC
- | TRBJ1-2 | TRBV25-1 | - | CASSEYVGGLRDTEALGRYGYTF | TGTGCCAGCAGTGAATACGTTGGGGGGCTTCGAGACACTGAAGCTTTGGGACGATATGGCTACACCTTC
- | TRBJ1-2 | TRBV2 | - | CATLRPGLGYTF | TGTGCCACCCTCCGACCGGGGCTTGGCTACACCTTC
- | TRBJ1-1 | TRBV19 | - | CASSISPTGNTEAFF | TGTGCCAGTAGTATTTCCCCCACGGGGAACACTGAAGCTTTCTTT
TRBD1 | TRBJ2-7 | TRBV5-1 | many | CASSLGQGYSYEQYF | TGCGCCAGCAGCTTGGGACAGGGCTACTCCTACGAGCAGTACTTC
- | TRBJ1-6 | TRBV5-1 | many | CASSLGGSSYNSPLHF | TGCGCCAGCAGCTTGGGTGGTAGCTCCTATAATTCACCCCTCCACTTT
- | TRBJ1-1 | TRBV10-3 | - | CAISGKQGPHTEAFF | TGTGCCATCAGTGGTAAACAGGGCCCCCACACTGAAGCTTTCTTT
- | TRBJ2-5 | TRBV10-3 | many | CAISESDSIQETQYF | TGTGCCATCAGTGAGTCTGACAGCATCCAAGAGACCCAGTACTTC
- | TRBJ2-7 | TRBV10-3 | - | CAISESRSGTLSYEQYF | TGTGCCATCAGTGAGTCACGATCGGGGACCCTCTCCTACGAGCAGTACTTC
- | TRBJ2-3 | TRBV11-2 | - | CASSLEGRRTITDTQYF | TGTGCCAGCAGCTTAGAGGGTCGGCGAACTATCACAGATACGCAGTATTTT
- | TRBJ2-7 | TRBV7-6 | - | CASSSLIRGERLYEQYF | TGTGCCAGCAGCTCACTGATCCGAGGGGAGCGGCTCTACGAGCAGTACTTC
TRBD2 | TRBJ2-7 | TRBV6-1 | many | CASSPGTSGGGGAVQYF | TGTGCCAGCAGTCCGGGGACTAGCGGTGGAGGCGGGGCGGTGCAGTACTTC
- | TRBJ2-3 | TRBV7-9 | - | CPSTLRLTDTQYF | TGTCCCAGCACCTTGAGGTTGACAGATACGCAGTATTTT
- | TRBJ2-3 | TRBV12-3/TRBV12-4 | many | CASSFVSTDTQYF | TGTGCCAGCAGTTTCGTTAGCACAGATACGCAGTATTTT
TRBD2 | TRBJ2-3 | TRBV11-2 | once | CASSYYSGGPTDTQYF | TGTGCCAGCAGCTATTACAGCGGGGGGCCAACAGATACGCAGTATTTT
- | TRBJ1-1 | TRBV20-1 | - | CSATTVLVGQLEAFF | TGCAGTGCAACAACCGTACTAGTGGGACAACTGGAAGCTTTCTTT
- | TRBJ1-1 | TRBV3-1 | many | CASSYMNTEAFF | TGTGCCAGCAGTTACATGAACACTGAAGCTTTCTTT
- | TRBJ2-3 | TRBV25-1 | - | CASREVLGKGTDTQYF | TGTGCCAGCAGGGAGGTACTAGGTAAAGGCACAGATACGCAGTATTTT
- | TRBJ1-6 | TRBV25-1 | - | CASSPLGMDGGQSPLHF | TGTGCCAGCAGTCCCTTGGGGATGGACGGCGGGCAATCACCCCTCCACTTT
- | TRBJ2-3 | TRBV7-3 | many | CASSLTYTSTDTQYF | TGTGCCAGCAGCTTAACCTATACTAGCACAGATACGCAGTATTTT
TRBD2 | TRBJ2-5 | TRBV5-1 | - | CASNPSSGGAGETQYF | TGCGCCAGCAACCCCTCTAGCGGGGGGGCTGGGGAGACCCAGTACTTC
TRBD1 | TRBJ2-1 | TRBV9 | many | CASSGRSNDRAQIRSNEQFF | TGTGCCAGCAGCGGCCGATCAAACGACAGGGCCCAAATTAGGAGCAATGAGCAGTTCTTC
- | TRBJ1-2 | TRBV5-1 | many | CASSLASGSPYGYTF | TGCGCCAGCAGCTTGGCCTCTGGCAGCCCTTATGGCTACACCTTC
- | TRBJ2-7 | TRBV29-1 | - | CSVGARDRRYEQYF | TGCAGCGTTGGAGCGCGGGACAGAAGGTACGAGCAGTACTTC
- | TRBJ2-7 | TRBV9 | - | CASSVTGTPHYEQYF | TGTGCCAGCAGCGTTACCGGGACACCACACTACGAGCAGTACTTC